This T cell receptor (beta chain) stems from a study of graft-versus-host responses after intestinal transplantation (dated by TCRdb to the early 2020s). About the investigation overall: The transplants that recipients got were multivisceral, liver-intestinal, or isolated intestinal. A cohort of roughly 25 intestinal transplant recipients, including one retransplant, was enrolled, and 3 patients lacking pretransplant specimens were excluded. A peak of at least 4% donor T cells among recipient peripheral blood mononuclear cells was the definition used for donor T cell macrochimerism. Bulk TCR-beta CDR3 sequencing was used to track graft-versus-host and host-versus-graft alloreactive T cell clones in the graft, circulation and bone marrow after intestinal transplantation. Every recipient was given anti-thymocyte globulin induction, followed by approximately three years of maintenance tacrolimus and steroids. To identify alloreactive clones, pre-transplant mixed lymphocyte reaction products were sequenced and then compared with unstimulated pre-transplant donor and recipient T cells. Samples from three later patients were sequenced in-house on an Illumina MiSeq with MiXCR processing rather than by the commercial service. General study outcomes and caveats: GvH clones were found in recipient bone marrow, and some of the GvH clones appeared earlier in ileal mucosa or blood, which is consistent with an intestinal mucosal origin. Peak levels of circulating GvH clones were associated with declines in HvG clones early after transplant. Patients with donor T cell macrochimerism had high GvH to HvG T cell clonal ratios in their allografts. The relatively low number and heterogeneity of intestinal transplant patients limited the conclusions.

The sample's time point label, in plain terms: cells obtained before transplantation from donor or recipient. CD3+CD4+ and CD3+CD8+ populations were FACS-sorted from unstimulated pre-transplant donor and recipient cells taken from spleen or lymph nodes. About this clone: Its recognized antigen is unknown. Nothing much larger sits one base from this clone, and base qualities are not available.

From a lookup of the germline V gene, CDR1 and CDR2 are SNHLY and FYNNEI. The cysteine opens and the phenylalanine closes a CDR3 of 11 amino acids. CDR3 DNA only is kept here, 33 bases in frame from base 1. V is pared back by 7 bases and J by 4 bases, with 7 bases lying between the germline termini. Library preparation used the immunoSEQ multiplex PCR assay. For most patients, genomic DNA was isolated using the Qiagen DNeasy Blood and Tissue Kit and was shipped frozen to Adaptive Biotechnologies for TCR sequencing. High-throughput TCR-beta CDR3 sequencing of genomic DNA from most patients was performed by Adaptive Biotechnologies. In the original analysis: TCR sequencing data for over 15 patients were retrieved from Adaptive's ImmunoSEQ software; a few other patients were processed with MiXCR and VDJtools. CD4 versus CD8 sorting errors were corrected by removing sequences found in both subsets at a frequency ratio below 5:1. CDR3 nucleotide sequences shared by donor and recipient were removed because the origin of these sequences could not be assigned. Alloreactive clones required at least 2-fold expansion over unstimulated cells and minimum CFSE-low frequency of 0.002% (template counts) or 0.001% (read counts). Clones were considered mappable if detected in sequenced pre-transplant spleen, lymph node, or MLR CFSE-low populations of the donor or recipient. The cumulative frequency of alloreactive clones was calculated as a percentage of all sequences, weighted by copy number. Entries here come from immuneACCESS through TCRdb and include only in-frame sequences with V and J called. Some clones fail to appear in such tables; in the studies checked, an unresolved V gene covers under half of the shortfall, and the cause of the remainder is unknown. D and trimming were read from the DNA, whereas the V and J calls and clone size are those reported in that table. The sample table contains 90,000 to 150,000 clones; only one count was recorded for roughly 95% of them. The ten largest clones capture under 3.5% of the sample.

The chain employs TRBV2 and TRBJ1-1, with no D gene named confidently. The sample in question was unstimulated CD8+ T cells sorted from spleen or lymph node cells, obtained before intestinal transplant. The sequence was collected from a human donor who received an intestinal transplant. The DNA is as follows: TGTGCCAGCATATCCACCACTGAAGCTTTCTTT. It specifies CASISTTEAFF.